The rows below give T cell receptor beta chains drawn from one sample of a study of breast tumors, draining lymph nodes, adjacent tissues. TCRdb independently ran MiXCR on the multiplex PCR reads; one entry per CDR3 protein. Found here are approximately 300,000 distinct CDR3 sequences, about 30% of them singletons; the top ten hold about 1%. The sequenced sample consisted of axillary lymph node tissue. The origin of the receptors is a female donor with breast cancer. Some clones in this sample may be carry-over from other donors' samples. Each CDR3 is given with its conserved first and last residue. D genes are given only for firm matches. Rows give clone size only sometimes, using once, few, many, or a class for an expanded clone.

j_gene | d_gene | abundance | v_gene | CDR3aa | CDR3nt
TRBJ1-5 | . | many | TRBV6-5 | CASSSRQFPNQPQHF | TGTGCCAGCAGTTCCCGACAGTTCCCCAATCAGCCCCAGCATTTT
TRBJ2-7 | . | many | TRBV24-1 | CATSDLLEQYF | TGTGCCACCAGTGATTTGCTTGAGCAGTACTTC
TRBJ2-6 | . | many | TRBV20-1 | CSARVRQSAGANVLTF | TGCAGTGCTAGAGTAAGACAGTCTGCTGGGGCCAACGTCCTGACTTTC
TRBJ2-1 | . | . | TRBV2 | CASQRYNEQFF | TGTGCCAGCCAACGTTACAATGAGCAGTTCTTC
TRBJ1-4 | TRBD1 | many | TRBV4-1 | CATRGQATNEKLFF | TGCGCCACCAGGGGACAGGCTACAAATGAAAAACTGTTTTTT
TRBJ2-2 | . | many | TRBV7-2 | CASSLVVNTGELFF | TGTGCCAGCAGCTTAGTTGTGAACACCGGGGAGCTGTTTTTT
TRBJ2-1 | . | many | TRBV20-1 | CSARVRDHNEQFF | TGCAGTGCTAGAGTCAGGGATCACAATGAGCAGTTCTTC
TRBJ2-7 | . | many | TRBV11-3 | CASSLEPTRYYEQYF | TGTGCCAGCAGCTTAGAGCCGACTAGATACTACGAGCAGTACTTC
TRBJ2-1 | . | many | TRBV24-1 | CATSDSRRVTYNEQFF | TGTGCCACCAGTGATTCTCGCAGGGTGACCTACAATGAGCAGTTCTTC
TRBJ1-4 | . | many | TRBV7-2 | CASSLGQQGEKLFF | TGTGCCAGCAGCTTAGGACAGCAAGGTGAAAAACTGTTTTTT
TRBJ2-5 | . | many | TRBV19 | CASSTARAPTQETQYF | TGTGCCAGTAGTACAGCGAGGGCCCCCACCCAAGAGACCCAGTACTTC
TRBJ1-3 | TRBD1 | . | TRBV25-1 | CARGGAGGLGNTIYF | TGTGCTAGAGGGGGGGCAGGGGGCTTGGGAAACACCATATATTTT
TRBJ1-1 | TRBD1 | . | TRBV7-2 | CASSFWTGLGTEAFF | TGTGCCAGCAGCTTTTGGACAGGCTTGGGCACTGAAGCTTTCTTT
TRBJ1-5 | TRBD1 | many | TRBV30 | CAWKGQSNQPQHF | TGTGCCTGGAAGGGACAGAGCAATCAGCCCCAGCATTTT
TRBJ2-7 | TRBD1 | many | TRBV2 | CASSPTGQGGSYEQYF | TGTGCCAGCAGCCCGACTGGACAGGGGGGTTCCTACGAGCAGTACTTC
TRBJ2-5 | . | . | TRBV18 | CASSPGLTETQYF | TGTGCCAGCTCACCAGGTTTAACCGAGACCCAGTACTTC
TRBJ2-3 | . | . | TRBV6-4 | CASRDTGRVSTDTQYF | TGTGCCAGCAGAGATACAGGGCGGGTTAGCACAGATACGCAGTATTTT
TRBJ2-2 | TRBD2 | many | TRBV2 | CARGTSGRTDTGELFF | TGTGCCAGGGGGACTAGCGGGAGGACCGACACCGGGGAGCTGTTTTTT
TRBJ2-7 | TRBD2 | many | TRBV24-1 | CATSDRSGSYEQYF | TGTGCCACCAGTGACCGTAGCGGGAGTTACGAGCAGTACTTC
TRBJ1-5 | TRBD1 | . | TRBV2 | CASSEDLGQHQHF | TGTGCCAGCAGTGAAGACCTGGGACAGCACCAGCATTTT